This entry lists 16 T cell receptor beta chains sequenced from one sample in a study of PD-1 blockade in classical Hodgkin lymphoma. Sequencing used immunoSEQ multiplex PCR; TCRdb keeps in-frame clones, though not all of them. The sample shows some 64,000 clones, around 89% of them seen only once. Following autologous stem cell transplantation, relapse occurred in every patient, and exposure to brentuximab vedotin varied. Sequencing used peripheral blood mononuclear cells (PBMCs), obtained at baseline. These receptors were taken from a human donor with classical Hodgkin lymphoma.

This chain uses TRBV4-1 with TRBJ1-3; D perhaps matches TRBD1 (6 bases). Germline assignment: CDR1 MGHRA and CDR2 YSYEKL. V shed 3 bases and J shed 0 bases, with 18 bases lying between them. This CDR3 is 18 amino acids long. The CDR3 coding sequence is TGCGCCAGCAGCCATATAGACAGGAGGAAGGGCTCTGGAAACACCATATATTTT. It specifies CASSHIDRRKGSGNTIYF.

V gene TRBV5-6 combines with J gene TRBJ1-5; the D gene is possibly TRBD1 (6 bases). The CDR3 totals 16 residues. Germline CDR1 SGHDT, CDR2 YYEEEE. The V end was cut by 4 bases, the J end by 3 bases, with 17 bases between. CDR3 residues: CASSLHTGWDNQPQHF. CDR3 nucleotides: TGTGCCAGCAGCCTACACACAGGGTGGGACAATCAGCCCCAGCATTTT.

The V and J genes are TRBV7-2 and TRBJ2-1; a possible D gene is TRBD2 (5 bases). The germline gives CDR1 SGHTA, CDR2 FQGNSA. This CDR3 is built from 13 residues. Deletions cut 0 bases from V and 7 bases from J, with 7 bases between. This chain's CDR3 is CASSLAGRNEQFF. The CDR3 nucleotides are TGTGCCAGCAGCTTAGCGGGGAGAAATGAGCAGTTCTTC.

This chain connects TRBV6-1 to TRBJ1-2, with D possibly TRBD1 on 6 matching bases. V shed 6 bases and J shed 2 bases, with 10 bases lying between them. The germline gives CDR1 MNHNS, CDR2 SASEGT. The length of the CDR3 is 13 residues. CDR3: CASRAQGNYGYTF. In DNA, the CDR3 is TGTGCCAGCAGGGCACAGGGAAACTATGGCTACACCTTC.

Only one count was recorded for this clone. The V gene is TRBV15, the J gene TRBJ2-1; perhaps TRBD1 as D (5 bases). The CDR3 length is 16 residues. The germline V gene has CDR1 LNHNV and CDR2 YYDKDF (reference sequence). V was cut by 3 bases and J by 8 bases, with 20 bases left in between. CDR3 bases: TGTGCCACCAGCAGCCTTGGGGCGATCCAAAGGGATGAGCAGTTCTTC. Protein: CATSSLGAIQRDEQFF.

The CDR3 reads CASSFEGTSNSPLHF. CDR3 nucleotide sequence: TGTGCCAGCAGCTTTGAGGGTACCTCCAATTCACCCCTCCACTTT. V usage is TRBV5-6 and J usage is TRBJ1-6; D is unclear. The V gene's germline CDR1 is SGHDT and CDR2 YYEEEE. The CDR3 spans 15 residues. Trimming cost V 2 bases and J 7 bases, with 13 bases left between them.

This clone was seen a single time. This chain joins TRBV5-8 and TRBJ1-1, with D hard to call. Germline CDR1 and CDR2: SGHTS and YDEGEE. The CDR3 spans 14 residues. V shed 0 bases and J shed 0 bases, with 6 bases lying between them. The CDR3, as DNA: TGTGCCAGCAGCTTGGGCCAGGTGAACACTGAAGCTTTCTTT. As protein: CASSLGQVNTEAFF.

This clone was seen more than once but under ten times. V is TRBV30 and J is TRBJ2-1, with D possibly being TRBD2 (6 bases). V was pared by 1 base and J by 7 bases, with 23 bases between. The germline gives CDR1 GTSNPN, CDR2 SVGIG (reference sequence). The CDR3 has 17 amino acids. The CDR3 coding sequence is TGTGCCTGGAGTGACCGCCGCCGGGACTTCCCGCAAAATGAGCAGTTCTTC. Translating it yields CAWSDRRRDFPQNEQFF.

The genes are TRBV21-1 and TRBJ2-7; TRBD1 is the table's D call and was not checked against the DNA. TRBV21-1 is flagged as a pseudogene. The CDR3 covers 19 residues. In DNA form, the CDR3 reads TGTGCCAGCAGCAAAGGCGTGAGTGACAGGTTCTCTTCTACTAGGGAGCAGTACTTC. Amino acid sequence: CASSKGVSDRFSSTREQYF.

The V call is TRBV6-1, the J call TRBJ1-2; TRBD1 matches 10 bases. Germline trimming cut 7 bases from V and 7 bases from J; bases unmatched to any gene: 6. Germline CDR1 is MNHNS and CDR2 is SASEGT. CDR3 length: 13 residues. CDR3 loop: CASTRGQGSGYTF. The CDR3 DNA reads as TGTGCCAGCACCAGGGGACAGGGGAGTGGCTACACCTTC.

This sequence joins TRBV28 and TRBJ2-2; D is possibly TRBD2 (5 bases). The V end lost 10 bases, the J end lost 2 bases, and 14 bases lay between the germline ends. The CDR3 loop spans 14 amino acids. Germline V lookup: CDR1 MDHEN, CDR2 SYDVKM. CDR3 DNA sequence: TGTGCCATCCAACTAGTTTCTAACACCGGGGAGCTGTTTTTT. As protein: CAIQLVSNTGELFF.

The chain combines TRBV4-3 with TRBJ2-3; tentatively, D is TRBD2 (6 bases). V lost 0 bases and J lost 1, with 11 bases in between. Germline V CDR1 and CDR2: LGHNA, YSLEER. This CDR3 has 16 amino acids. The CDR3 sequence: CASSQDSGLGTDTQYF. The CDR3 nucleotides are TGCGCCAGCAGCCAAGATAGCGGTCTCGGCACAGATACGCAGTATTTT.

The chain has TRBV5-4 and TRBJ1-2; D is unresolved. The CDR3 length is 13 residues. V was clipped by 3 bases and J by 3 bases, with 9 bases between them. Germline V gene data show CDR1 as SGHNT and CDR2 as YYREEE (reference sequence). CDR3 amino acids: CASSSIGYYGYTF. DNA for the CDR3: TGTGCCAGCAGCTCCATCGGTTACTATGGCTACACCTTC.

CDR3 in amino acids: CASKDVGVEKLFF. CDR3 sequence (DNA): TGTGCCAGCAAGGACGTTGGTGTGGAAAAACTGTTTTTT. V gene TRBV21-1 combines with J gene TRBJ1-4. TRBV21-1 is tagged as a pseudogene. The length of the CDR3 is 13 residues.

J is TRBJ2-2 and V is TRBV5-1; TRBD1 might be the D (5 bases). V lost 6 bases and J lost 6, with 12 bases in between. Germline CDR1 SGHRS, CDR2 YFSETQ. There are 13 residues in the CDR3. The CDR3 nucleotides read TGCGCCAGCACTGTAGACAGCCCCGGGGAGCTGTTTTTT. Protein: CASTVDSPGELFF.

The rearrangement joins TRBV5-1 to TRBJ2-5, with a possible D match to TRBD1 (5 bases). The CDR3 spans 14 residues. V was clipped by 5 bases and J by 4 bases, with 15 bases between them. Germline assignment: CDR1 SGHRS and CDR2 YFSETQ. The CDR3 bases are TGCGCCAGCAGTACTGGACAATGGACAGAGACCCAGTACTTC. This encodes CASSTGQWTETQYF. The full variable domain, rest sourced from reference TRBV5-1 and TRBJ2-5, is KAGVTQTPRYLIKTRGQQVTLSCSPISGHRSVSWYQQTPGQGLQFLFEYFSETQRNKGNFPGRFSGRQFSNSRSEMNVSTLELGDSALYLCASSTGQWTETQYFGPGTRLLVL.